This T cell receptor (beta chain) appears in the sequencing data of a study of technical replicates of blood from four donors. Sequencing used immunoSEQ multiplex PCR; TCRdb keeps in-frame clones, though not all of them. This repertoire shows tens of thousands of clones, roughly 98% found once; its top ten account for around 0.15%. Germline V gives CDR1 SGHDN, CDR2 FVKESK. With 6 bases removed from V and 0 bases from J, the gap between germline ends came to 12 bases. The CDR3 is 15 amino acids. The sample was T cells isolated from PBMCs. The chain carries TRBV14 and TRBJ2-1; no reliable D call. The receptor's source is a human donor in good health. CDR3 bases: TGTGCCAGCAGTCCTCTTCGTAGCTCCTACAATGAGCAGTTCTTC. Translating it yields CASSPLRSSYNEQFF.